This passage covers 22 T cell receptor beta chains from one sample sequenced in a study of blood T cells in healthy people across ages. PCR was performed a second time for about 7 to 11 cycles using a sample-barcoded 5' primer and a J-beta primer mix. TCRdb redid the calling of the 5' RACE reads with MiXCR, one entry per CDR3 protein. In the table there are hundreds of thousands of distinct CDR3 sequences, over 40% of which are singletons. Material: blood. These receptors originate from a woman older than 75 in good health.

This chain links TRBV12-3 or TRBV12-4 with TRBJ2-3, with TRBD2 matching 8 bases. Germline trimming cut 4 bases from V and 1 base from J; bases unmatched to any gene: 4. This CDR3 is 15 amino acids long. The DNA of the CDR3 is TGTGCCAGCAGTTCCCGGGGGGGGTGCACAGATACGCAGTATTTT. As protein: CASSSRGGCTDTQYF.

The chain couples TRBV7-2 to TRBJ2-1, with D perhaps given as TRBD1 or TRBD2 (5 bases each). Matching the DNA end better, TRBJ2-7 makes the J call doubtful. Per the germline V gene, CDR1 is SGHTA and CDR2 is FQGNSA. CDR3 length equals 18 residues. CDR3: CASSSPPGRVAAYNEQYF. The DNA for the CDR3 is TGTGCCAGCAGCTCACCACCAGGGCGGGTCGCGGCCTACAATGAGCAGTACTTC.

This clonotype was counted between two and nine times. Here the CDR3 reads CASSYQGASYEQYF. Here the CDR3 DNA reads TGTGCCAGCAGTTATCAGGGGGCCTCCTACGAGCAGTACTTC. V and J are TRBV12-3 or TRBV12-4 and TRBJ2-7; the match to TRBD1 covers 8 bases. The CDR3 covers 14 residues. Unmatched junction bases numbered 2, after V lost 4 bases and J lost 0 bases.

The chain combines TRBV4-3 with TRBJ2-7; no reliable D call. Germline V gene lookup returns CDR1 LGHNA and CDR2 YSLEER. This CDR3 is built from 14 residues. V dropped 1 base and J dropped 6 bases, with 13 bases sitting between them. The CDR3 protein is CASSQASGFREQYF. CDR3 DNA sequence: TGCGCCAGCAGCCAAGCATCAGGTTTCCGCGAGCAGTACTTC.

The rearrangement uses TRBV5-1 and TRBJ2-7, with TRBD1 matching over 7 bases. The J call may be incorrect, as the DNA end agrees better with TRBJ2-4. The CDR3 runs 15 residues. Germline V gene data show CDR1 as SGHRS and CDR2 as YFSETQ. The CDR3 reads CASSRAEGAGNIQYF. CDR3 nucleotide sequence: TGCGCCAGCAGCCGTGCTGAGGGGGCAGGAAACATTCAGTACTTC.

Concerning this clonotype itself: A much larger clone is a single base away; this may be a read error. This chain joins TRBV12-3 or TRBV12-4 and TRBJ2-3; TRBD1 is a possible D gene (5 bases). The V end lost 5 bases, the J end lost 7 bases, and 10 bases lay between the germline ends. CDR3 length equals 12 residues. The DNA of the CDR3 is TGTGCCAGCAGTCCCAGGGCCTATACGCAGTATTTT. The encoded protein is CASSPRAYTQYF.

The chain links TRBV18 to TRBJ2-1; D is undetermined. Trimming took off 4 bases at V and 0 bases at J, with 10 bases between the two ends. This CDR3 region has 15 residues. Germline-derived CDR1 and CDR2 are KGHSH and LQKENI. CDR3 in DNA: TGTGCCAGCTCACGCCAGGTGAGCTCCTACAATGAGCAGTTCTTC. Its protein is CASSRQVSSYNEQFF.

The chain uses TRBV28 and TRBJ2-1, with 7 bases aligning to TRBD2. CDR1 and CDR2 (germline): MDHEN, SYDVKM. This CDR3 is built from 16 residues. J lost 4 bases, V lost 4 bases, and 10 bases had no gene match. CDR3 residues: CASSSPSSGKYNEQFF. The DNA of the CDR3 is TGTGCCAGCAGTTCCCCCAGCAGCGGGAAGTACAATGAGCAGTTCTTC.

Many counts were recorded for this clonotype. The chain joins TRBV9 to TRBJ1-1; TRBD1 aligns across 8 bases. The J segment lost 1 base and the V segment lost 3 bases, leaving 5 bases of the junction unmatched. The CDR3 loop spans 15 amino acids. Germline CDR1 SGDLS, CDR2 YYNGEE. The CDR3: CASSAHRGTNTEAFF. In DNA form, the CDR3 reads TGTGCCAGCAGCGCACACAGGGGGACGAACACTGAAGCTTTCTTT.

On this clonotype: One end of the junction is discordant with germline, which a read error may explain. The chain couples TRBV18 to TRBJ2-4; 7 bases align to TRBD1. Germline-derived CDR1 and CDR2 are KGHSH and LQKENI. CDR3 size: 16 residues. The DNA for the CDR3 is TGTGCCAGCTCCTCGGGACAGACCCTAGCCAAAACCATTCAGTACTTC. Amino acids: CASSSGQTLAKTIQYF.

A few counts support this clonotype. This chain joins TRBV2 and TRBJ2-1; a weak D match, TRBD1 (6 bases). Deletions cut 7 bases from V and 6 bases from J, with 16 bases between. The CDR3 has 14 amino acids. Germline loops: CDR1 SNHLY, CDR2 FYNNEI. Written as DNA, the CDR3 is TGTGCCAGCATTTCCGTACAGGGCTCCAATGAGCAGTTCTTC. Translating gives CASISVQGSNEQFF.

This clonotype was picked up many times. This chain links TRBV5-1 with TRBJ2-7; D unresolved. The CDR3 runs 15 residues. Germline lookup yields CDR1 SGHRS and CDR2 YFSETQ. The V end lost 6 bases, the J end lost 0 bases, and 16 bases lay between the germline ends. CDR3 sequence reads: CASTARPESSYEQYF. DNA of the CDR3: TGCGCCAGCACTGCTCGCCCCGAGAGCTCCTACGAGCAGTACTTC.

This clonotype appeared a few times. V usage is TRBV20-1 and J usage is TRBJ1-6; D uncertain. V was trimmed by 3 bases and J by 7 bases, leaving 10 bases between them. The CDR3 contains 13 residues. Germline lookup yields CDR1 DFQATT and CDR2 SNEGSKA (reference sequence). The CDR3 sequence is CSARLEPNSPLHF. The CDR3 bases are TGCAGTGCTAGGCTGGAACCGAATTCACCCCTCCACTTT.

This clonotype was recorded a few times. The CDR3 reads CASSLGSGSEQYF. In nucleotides, the CDR3 is TGTGCCAGCAGTTTAGGGTCAGGGAGCGAGCAGTACTTC. The genes are TRBV12-3 or TRBV12-4 and TRBJ2-7; D may match TRBD1 or TRBD2 (5 bases each). V was pared by 1 base and J by 6 bases, with 10 bases between. This CDR3 is 13 amino acids long.

The rearrangement joins TRBV6-2 or TRBV6-3 to TRBJ2-1, with TRBD2 identical over 9 bases. This CDR3 has 16 amino acids. In germline, CDR1 is MNHEY, CDR2 SVGEGT. V gave up 2 bases and J gave up 5 bases; unmatched junction bases: 7. CDR3 sequence (DNA): TGTGCCAGCAGTTACATGGTATTAGCGGGGGACAATGAGCAGTTCTTC. Protein product: CASSYMVLAGDNEQFF.

The chain employs TRBV15 and TRBJ1-1; TRBD1 matches at 8 bases. Germline V gives CDR1 LNHNV, CDR2 YYDKDF (reference sequence). Trimming cost V 4 bases and J 5 bases; bases outside gene matches: 6. This CDR3 has 14 residues. The CDR3 bases are TGTGCCACCAGCATTGACAGGGGCGGTACTGAAGCTTTCTTT. It yields the protein CATSIDRGGTEAFF.

The chain combines TRBV6-5 with TRBJ1-1; D gene uncertain. The CDR3 sequence is 14 residues long. Trimming removed 4 bases from V and 2 bases from J, with 11 bases in between. Germline CDR1 and CDR2: MNHEY and SVGAGI. The chain's CDR3 is CASSSPGTNTEAFF. DNA of the CDR3: TGTGCCAGCAGTTCTCCAGGCACCAACACTGAAGCTTTCTTT.

This clonotype was seen repeatedly, ten times or more. This chain uses TRBV7-2 with TRBJ2-1; unclear D gene. The CDR3 consists of 12 residues. V was clipped by 5 bases and J by 12 bases, with 14 bases between them. Germline V gene sequence: CDR1 SGHTA, CDR2 FQGNSA. The CDR3 DNA follows: TGTGCCAGCAGCCTCACGGGCCTAGGGCAGTTCTTC. Its protein is CASSLTGLGQFF.

The chain is built from TRBV20-1 and TRBJ2-3; 16 nucleotides match TRBD2. The CDR3 is 20 residues long. Germline assignment: CDR1 DFQATT and CDR2 SNEGSKA (reference sequence). The junction had 15 bases not matched to a gene; V was cut back by 0 bases and J by 6 bases. In DNA form, the CDR3 reads TGCAGTGCTAGAGATTTGGTGGGACTAGCGGGAGGGCCAGGGTCGGATACGCAGTATTTT. It yields the protein CSARDLVGLAGGPGSDTQYF.

The V gene is TRBV10-3, the J gene TRBJ2-1; 9 nucleotides agree with TRBD2. Per germline, CDR1 ENHRY and CDR2 SYGVKD. The CDR3 contains 16 residues. Trimming cost V 0 bases and J 6 bases; bases outside gene matches: 6. CDR3: CAISESTSGRCNEQFF. The CDR3 DNA is TGTGCCATCAGTGAGTCAACTAGCGGGCGGTGCAATGAGCAGTTCTTC.

This chain links TRBV20-1 with TRBJ2-3; D not certain. This CDR3 is 12 amino acids long. Trimming stripped 8 bases from V and 6 bases from J, with 15 bases between. Germline V gene sequence: CDR1 DFQATT, CDR2 SNEGSKA (reference sequence). The CDR3 sequence: CSKMALEDTQYF. As DNA, the CDR3 is TGCAGTAAGATGGCCCTCGAGGATACGCAGTATTTT.

This clonotype was counted between two and nine times. The V and J genes are TRBV29-1 and TRBJ2-5, with TRBD1 matching over 8 bases. The trim removed 5 bases at V and 1 base at J, leaving 6 bases unmatched. CDR3 length equals 14 residues. Germline-derived CDR1 and CDR2 are SQVTM and ANQGSEA. The CDR3 DNA reads as TGCAGCGTTAGGACAGGGTCCCTCCAAGAGACCCAGTACTTC. Protein: CSVRTGSLQETQYF.